The 20 T cell receptor beta chains below were found in one sample sequenced in a study of control samples from healthy donors and cancer patients. The method was immunoSEQ multiplex PCR; TCRdb's version includes in-frame clones alone and lacks a portion of them. The sample includes 60,000 to 70,000 clones, almost 85% seen only once; the top ten take approximately 5%. Source material: blood. Receptors originate from a man aged 35-49 years in good health.

The V gene is TRBV7-2, the J gene TRBJ2-1; 8 nucleotides align to TRBD1. The CDR3 contains 15 residues. Germline loops: CDR1 SGHTA, CDR2 FQGNSA. The V and J ends lost 1 base and 8 bases, in that order; junction bases with no gene match: 7. The CDR3 protein is CASSLGGQALYEQFF. The DNA for the CDR3 is TGTGCCAGCAGCTTAGGGGGACAGGCACTCTATGAGCAGTTCTTC.

The chain combines TRBV6-4 with TRBJ1-5, with D uncertain. Germline V gives CDR1 MRHNA, CDR2 SNTAGT. The CDR3 contains 13 residues. Trimming cost V 4 bases and J 4 bases, with 8 bases left between them. In nucleotides, the CDR3 is TGTGCCAGCAGTGTGGACGGGAATCAGCCCCAGCATTTT. Its translation: CASSVDGNQPQHF.

The chain couples TRBV7-3 to TRBJ2-7, with D maybe TRBD2 (7 bases). The CDR3 is made up of 13 amino acids. Germline CDR1 reads SGHTA; CDR2 reads FQGTGA. The V end was cut by 5 bases, the J end by 6 bases, with 14 bases between. For the CDR3, the DNA is TGTGCCAGCAGCGTCGCGGGGGCTTCCGAGCAGTACTTC. This codes for CASSVAGASEQYF.

The chain links TRBV19 to TRBJ1-3; D call uncertain. Looked up from germline, CDR1 is LNHDA and CDR2 is SQIVND (reference sequence). The CDR3 extends over 14 amino acids. Trimming shortened V by 6 bases and J by 0 bases, and 9 bases separated the two germline ends. CDR3 DNA sequence: TGTGCCAGTAGGACCCTGAACTCTGGAAACACCATATATTTT. This sequence encodes CASRTLNSGNTIYF.

The rearrangement joins TRBV5-1 to TRBJ1-2, with D perhaps TRBD1 (5 bases). Trimming cost V 0 bases and J 5 bases, with 17 bases left between them. The CDR3 extends over 16 amino acids. Germline CDR1 SGHRS, CDR2 YFSETQ. The CDR3 protein is CASSLGVDRDFYGYTF. In nucleotides, the CDR3 is TGCGCCAGCAGCTTGGGGGTAGACAGAGATTTTTATGGCTACACCTTC.

This clone was detected only a few times. CDR3 region: CASSRDESSYEQYF. CDR3 bases: TGTGCCAGCAGTCGGGACGAAAGCTCCTACGAGCAGTACTTC. The chain couples TRBV6-2 or TRBV6-3 to TRBJ2-7, with D possibly being TRBD1 or TRBD2 (5 bases each). The CDR3 sequence is 14 residues long. CDR1 is MNHEY and CDR2 is SVGEGT in the germline V gene. Trimming cost V 5 bases and J 0 bases, with 11 bases left between them.

The chain uses TRBV10-3 and TRBJ2-5; TRBD2 agrees at 7 bases. The germline CDR1 and CDR2 sequences are ENHRY and SYGVKD. CDR3 length equals 15 residues. Trimming cost V 6 bases and J 2 bases; bases outside gene matches: 9. CDR3 coding DNA: TGTGCCATCAGCGCCGGGTCTAGCGGACAAGAGACCCAGTACTTC. It is translated as CAISAGSSGQETQYF.

This chain joins TRBV7-9 and TRBJ2-7; tentative D call: TRBD1 (6 bases). This CDR3 spans 14 amino acids. Germline-derived CDR1 and CDR2 are SEHNR and FQNEAQ (reference sequence). The V and J ends lost 5 bases and 0 bases respectively, with 11 bases between them. CDR3: CASSNTGSSYEQYF. CDR3 sequence (DNA): TGTGCCAGCAGCAATACAGGGAGCTCCTACGAGCAGTACTTC.

Here the CDR3 DNA reads TGTGCCAGCAGCCAAGATGGAAGGGACAGAAGCTCCTACAATGAGCAGTTCTTC. It encodes CASSQDGRDRSSYNEQFF. The chain couples TRBV3-1 (or the pseudogene TRBV3-2) to TRBJ2-1; 7 nucleotides align to TRBD1. The CDR3 contains 18 residues. Germline assignment: CDR1 LGHDT and CDR2 YNNKEL (reference sequence). The V gene end was trimmed by 0 bases and the J gene end by 0 bases; junction bases not matched to a gene: 8.

The sample holds many counts of this clone. V usage is TRBV19 and J usage is TRBJ1-5; tentative D call: TRBD1 (5 bases). Trimming pared 6 bases from V and 0 bases from J, leaving 15 bases between. This CDR3 comprises 16 residues. Germline V lookup: CDR1 LNHDA, CDR2 SQIVND (reference sequence). CDR3 nucleotide sequence: TGTGCCAGTAGGGGGGGGTGGAGCTATAGCAATCAGCCCCAGCATTTT. As protein: CASRGGWSYSNQPQHF.

This clone was seen only once. The CDR3 protein is CASSSRDRDYNSPLHF. In DNA form, the CDR3 reads TGTGCCAGCAGTTCCCGCGACAGGGACTATAATTCACCCCTCCACTTT. J is TRBJ1-6 and V is TRBV6-2 or TRBV6-3; 7 bases fit TRBD1. This CDR3 has 16 residues. After removal of 4 bases from V and 3 bases from J, the junction contained 6 bases not matched to a gene. Germline values: CDR1 MNHEY, CDR2 SVGEGT.

The gene calls are TRBV5-4 and TRBJ2-6; maybe TRBD1 (5 bases). V dropped 4 bases and J dropped 0 bases, with 5 bases sitting between them. The germline V gene has CDR1 SGHNT and CDR2 YYREEE (reference sequence). This CDR3 is built from 14 residues. CDR3: CASSDSSGANVLTF. The CDR3 DNA reads TGTGCCAGCAGCGACAGCTCTGGGGCCAACGTCCTGACTTTC.

V and J are TRBV29-1 and TRBJ2-7; 7 bases match TRBD1. The CDR3 loop spans 11 amino acids. Germline lookup yields CDR1 SQVTM and CDR2 ANQGSEA. The V gene end was trimmed by 7 bases and the J gene end by 3 bases; junction bases not matched to a gene: 3. CDR3 sequence reads: CSARQGYEQYF. CDR3 in DNA: TGCAGCGCCCGACAGGGCTACGAGCAGTACTTC.

The chain has TRBV4-3 and TRBJ1-1, with D unresolved. Trimming removed 0 bases from V and 7 bases from J, with 15 bases in between. In germline, CDR1 is LGHNA, CDR2 YSLEER. The CDR3 consists of 15 residues. For the CDR3, the DNA is TGCGCCAGCAGCCAAGAACGGACCCGGATCAATGAAGCTTTCTTT. Translation: CASSQERTRINEAFF.

The chain combines TRBV27 with TRBJ2-7; 8 nucleotides match TRBD1. The CDR3 length is 13 residues. The germline gives CDR1 MNHEY, CDR2 SMNVEV (reference sequence). Trimming took 2 bases from V and 6 from J; bases not matched to a gene: 3. CDR3 sequence: CASSLHDRGEQYF. Here the CDR3 DNA reads TGTGCCAGCAGTTTACACGACAGGGGCGAGCAGTACTTC.

The genes are TRBV7-2 and TRBJ2-2, with 8 bases aligning to TRBD2. The J segment lost 1 base and the V segment lost 5 bases, leaving 6 bases of the junction unmatched. Germline lookup yields CDR1 SGHTA and CDR2 FQGNSA. The CDR3 is 16 residues long. CDR3 nucleotides: TGTGCCAGCAGCCCCCACGGGGGGGTGAACACCGGGGAGCTGTTTTTT. This encodes CASSPHGGVNTGELFF. The complete variable domain, with remaining parts taken from reference TRBV7-2 and TRBJ2-2, reads GAGVSQSPSNKVTEKGKDVELRCDPISGHTALYWYRQSLGQGLEFLIYFQGNSAPDKSGLPSDRFSAERTGGSVSTLTIQRTQQEDSAVYLCASSPHGGVNTGELFFGEGSRLTVL.

The chain combines TRBV6-2 or TRBV6-3 with TRBJ1-1; D call uncertain. Trimming removed 6 bases from V and 5 bases from J, with 10 bases in between. CDR3 size: 12 residues. The germline V gene has CDR1 MNHEY and CDR2 SVGEGT. CDR3 residues: CASSLGRTEAFF. The CDR3 DNA follows: TGTGCCAGCAGCCTGGGTCGGACTGAAGCTTTCTTT.

The chain uses TRBV5-6 and TRBJ1-2; TRBD1 might be the D (5 bases). The germline V gene has CDR1 SGHDT and CDR2 YYEEEE. The CDR3 totals 16 residues. Trimming shortened V by 6 bases and J by 2 bases, and 20 bases separated the two germline ends. The CDR3 region is CASTDLSTTDNYGYTF. CDR3 in DNA: TGTGCCAGCACCGACCTATCCACGACAGACAACTATGGCTACACCTTC.

The rearrangement joins TRBV7-9 to TRBJ1-3; D not certain. The CDR3 totals 14 residues. Germline V lookup: CDR1 SEHNR, CDR2 FQNEAQ (reference sequence). V lost 5 bases and J lost 4, with 12 bases in between. CDR3 protein: CASSPGGAGNTIYF. The CDR3 DNA follows: TGTGCCAGCAGCCCAGGAGGTGCCGGAAACACCATATATTTT.

V gene TRBV7-9 combines with J gene TRBJ1-1; D is possibly TRBD1 (6 bases). Germline-derived CDR1 and CDR2 are SEHNR and FQNEAQ (reference sequence). This CDR3 contains 14 residues. Trimming shortened V by 3 bases and J by 1 base, and 9 bases separated the two germline ends. The CDR3 bases are TGTGCCAGCAGCTTGGGGGGCCCGAACACTGAAGCTTTCTTT. It yields the protein CASSLGGPNTEAFF.